This T cell receptor (beta chain) was obtained from a study of blood T cell repertoires in COVID-19. The wider study: Acute and convalescent COVID-19 samples came from the United States, Italy and Spain. PBMCs, B-cell-depleted T cells, or T cells provided the cDNA or gDNA that made up the material.

Assay used: immunoSEQ multiplex PCR; TCRdb lists only in-frame clones, some missing. The table includes about 280,000 clones, around 85% detected once. V shed 0 bases and J 7 bases; nucleotides not matched to a gene: 8. The V gene's germline CDR1 is LGHNT and CDR2 FRNRAP. This CDR3 has 15 residues. Sequenced input: peripheral blood. This clonotype was obtained from a woman aged 25 to 39 who had recovered from COVID-19. The rearrangement uses TRBV12-5 and TRBJ2-5, with TRBD2 matching over 7 bases. This CDR3 reads CASGLVLGGEGTQYF. CDR3 nucleotide sequence: TGTGCTAGTGGTTTGGTATTAGGAGGGGAGGGGACCCAGTACTTC. Full variable domain (rest looked up from reference TRBV12-5 and TRBJ2-5): DARVTQTPRHKVTEMGQEVTMRCQPILGHNTVFWYRQTMMQGLELLAYFRNRAPLDDSGMPKDRFSAEMPDATLATLKIQPSEPRDSAVYFCASGLVLGGEGTQYFGPGTRLLVL.